The 3 T cell receptor beta chains listed next were all sequenced from one sample in a study of response to subunit inactivated influenza vaccine (dated by TCRdb to 2016 to 2018). Libraries were made using RT-PCR. The run used an Illumina HiSeq 2500. TCRdb reprocessed the public reads (quality trimming at Q25 with fastp, clone calling with MiXCR) and kept in-frame beta chains. Every entry covers one CDR3 protein and lists the most common genes and DNA from its rows. The sample table contains about 650,000 distinct CDR3 sequences; only one count was recorded for roughly 15% of them. Together, the top ten hold 7.6% of the sample. Sequencing used PBMCs from blood, obtained less than 15 days before vaccination. Source of these receptors: a middle-aged man who received an inactivated influenza vaccine. Donor details come from another sample of the same person, matched by shared clones.

This clonotype was observed a few times. This chain joins TRBV29-1 and TRBJ2-3, with a possible D match to TRBD1 (6 bases). Germline V gene lookup returns CDR1 SQVTM and CDR2 ANQGSEA. The CDR3 has 13 amino acids. Trimming stripped 4 bases from V and 9 bases from J, with 17 bases between. CDR3 in DNA: TGCAGCGTTGGACAGGCGGCCCGTGAGACGCAGTATTTT. Its protein product is CSVGQAARETQYF.

This clonotype has a handful of counts. This rearrangement joins TRBV5-5 to TRBJ2-1; 10 bases are a match to TRBD1. J was trimmed by 6 bases and V by 6 bases; bases with no gene match: 9. Germline values: CDR1 SGHKS, CDR2 YYEKEE (reference sequence). CDR3 length: 15 residues. This CDR3 reads CASIVGDRGTNEQFF. The CDR3 region has the DNA TGTGCCAGCATAGTGGGGGACAGGGGAACCAATGAGCAGTTCTTC.

This clonotype was detected many times. This rearrangement joins TRBV5-1 to TRBJ2-7; 9 positions match TRBD1. Germline CDR1 SGHRS, CDR2 YFSETQ. V gave up 4 bases and J gave up 2 bases; unmatched junction bases: 10. The CDR3 totals 16 residues. The CDR3: CASSLNFGQGTYEQYF. For the CDR3, the DNA is TGCGCCAGCAGCCTTAATTTCGGACAGGGGACCTACGAGCAGTACTTC.